The subject of this entry is one T cell receptor (beta chain). Its cognate antigen is unknown. This sample was included in a study of identical twins. Template switching added a universal primer site; cDNA carried unique molecular identifiers. TCRdb reanalysed the 5' RACE reads using MiXCR and keeps one entry per CDR3 protein. The sample consists of more than 1.5 million distinct CDR3 sequences, more than 30% of them appearing once. There are 15 residues in the CDR3. V lost 2 bases and J lost 7; bases outside the gene matches: 4. Germline V gives CDR1 MGHRA, CDR2 YSYEKL. Overall study results and limits: There is a chance that invariant MAIT and iNKT cells partially muddied zero-insertion analyses. Out-of-frame alpha sequences shared by twins showed excess low generation probability.

This TCR was recovered from a newborn girl in good health. V and J are TRBV4-1 and TRBJ2-1; 11 bases align to TRBD1. The sequenced material came from cord blood. DNA of the CDR3: TGCGCCAGCAGCCAAAGGGACAGGGGGAATAATGAGCAGTTCTTC. The encoded protein is CASSQRDRGNNEQFF.